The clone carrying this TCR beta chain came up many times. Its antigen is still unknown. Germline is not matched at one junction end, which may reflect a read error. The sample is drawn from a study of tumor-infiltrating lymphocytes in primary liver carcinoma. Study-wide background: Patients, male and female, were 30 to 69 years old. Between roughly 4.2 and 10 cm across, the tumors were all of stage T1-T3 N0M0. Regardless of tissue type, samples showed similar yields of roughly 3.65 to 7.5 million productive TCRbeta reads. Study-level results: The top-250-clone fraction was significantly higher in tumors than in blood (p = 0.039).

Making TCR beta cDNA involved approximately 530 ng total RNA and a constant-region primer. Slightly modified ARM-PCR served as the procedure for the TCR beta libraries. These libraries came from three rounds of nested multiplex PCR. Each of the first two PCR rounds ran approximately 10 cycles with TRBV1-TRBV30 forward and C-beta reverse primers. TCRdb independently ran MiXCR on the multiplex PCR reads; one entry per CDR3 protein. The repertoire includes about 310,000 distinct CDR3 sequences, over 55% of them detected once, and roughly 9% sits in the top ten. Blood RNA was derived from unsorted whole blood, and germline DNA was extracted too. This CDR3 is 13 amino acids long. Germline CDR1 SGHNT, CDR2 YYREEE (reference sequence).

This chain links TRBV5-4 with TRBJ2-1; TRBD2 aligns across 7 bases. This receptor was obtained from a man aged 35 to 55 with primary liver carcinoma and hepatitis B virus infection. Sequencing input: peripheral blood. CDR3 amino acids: CASTLGGSGEQFF. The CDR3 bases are TGTGCCAGCACCTTGGGAGGGAGCGGTGAGCAGTTCTTC. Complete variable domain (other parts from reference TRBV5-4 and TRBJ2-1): ETGVTQSPTHLIKTRGQQVTLRCSSQSGHNTVSWYQQALGQGPQFIFQYYREEENGRGNFPPRFSGLQFPNYSSELNVNALELDDSALYLCASTLGGSGEQFFGPGTRLTVL.